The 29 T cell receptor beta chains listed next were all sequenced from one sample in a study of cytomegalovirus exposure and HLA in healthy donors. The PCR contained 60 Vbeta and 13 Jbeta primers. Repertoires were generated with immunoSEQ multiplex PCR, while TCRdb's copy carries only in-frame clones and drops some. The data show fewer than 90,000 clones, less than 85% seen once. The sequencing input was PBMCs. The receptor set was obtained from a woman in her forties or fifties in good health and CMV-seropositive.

For the CDR3, the DNA is TGTGCCAGCAGCCCACGAGGTACTGAAGCTTTCTTT. It specifies CASSPRGTEAFF. The V and J genes are TRBV7-9 and TRBJ1-1; unclear D gene. The CDR3 extends over 12 amino acids. Germline CDR1 SEHNR, CDR2 FQNEAQ (reference sequence). The ends were cut back, 5 bases at V and 5 bases at J, with 9 bases in the middle.

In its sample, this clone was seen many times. DNA of the CDR3: TGTGCCAGCAGCCAGACAGGGGTTCATGGCTACACCTTC. This gives the protein CASSQTGVHGYTF. The chain is built from TRBV5-4 and TRBJ1-2, with TRBD1 identical over 8 bases. V lost 4 bases, J lost 6 bases, and 5 bases stayed unmatched. CDR3 length: 13 residues. The germline V gene encodes CDR1 SGHNT and CDR2 YYREEE (reference sequence).

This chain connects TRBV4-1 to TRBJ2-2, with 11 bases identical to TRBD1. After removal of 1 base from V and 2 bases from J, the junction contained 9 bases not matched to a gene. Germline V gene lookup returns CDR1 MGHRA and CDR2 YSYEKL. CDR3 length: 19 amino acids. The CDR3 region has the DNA TGCGCCAGCAGCCAAGTCGGAGGACAGGGGGCGTCAAACACCGGGGAGCTGTTTTTT. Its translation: CASSQVGGQGASNTGELFF.

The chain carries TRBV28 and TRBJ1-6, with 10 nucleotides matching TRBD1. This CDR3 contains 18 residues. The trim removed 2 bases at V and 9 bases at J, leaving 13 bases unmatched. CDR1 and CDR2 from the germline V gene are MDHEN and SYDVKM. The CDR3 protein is CASSLSLLGQGKTSPLHF. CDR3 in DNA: TGTGCCAGCAGTTTAAGTCTCCTGGGACAGGGGAAGACTTCACCCCTCCACTTT.

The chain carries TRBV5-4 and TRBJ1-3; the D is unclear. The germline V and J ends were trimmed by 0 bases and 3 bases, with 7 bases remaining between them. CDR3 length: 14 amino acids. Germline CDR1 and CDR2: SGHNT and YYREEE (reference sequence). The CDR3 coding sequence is TGTGCCAGCAGCTTGGCCGTAGATGGAAACACCATATATTTT. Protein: CASSLAVDGNTIYF.

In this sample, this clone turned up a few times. CDR3 sequence reads: CASRPRGYYEQYF. CDR3 nucleotides: TGTGCCAGCAGACCCCGGGGATACTACGAGCAGTACTTC. V is TRBV14 and J is TRBJ2-7, with D possibly TRBD2 on 5 matching bases. The CDR3 has 13 residues. Germline loops: CDR1 SGHDN, CDR2 FVKESK. Trimming removed 6 bases at V and 3 bases at J, with 12 bases between.

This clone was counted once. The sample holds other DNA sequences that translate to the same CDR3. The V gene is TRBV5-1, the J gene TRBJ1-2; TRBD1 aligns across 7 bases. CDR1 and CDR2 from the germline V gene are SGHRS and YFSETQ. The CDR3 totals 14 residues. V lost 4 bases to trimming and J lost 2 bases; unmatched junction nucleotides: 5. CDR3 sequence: CASSLQTGNYGYTF. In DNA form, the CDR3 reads TGCGCCAGCAGCCTCCAGACAGGGAACTATGGCTACACCTTC.

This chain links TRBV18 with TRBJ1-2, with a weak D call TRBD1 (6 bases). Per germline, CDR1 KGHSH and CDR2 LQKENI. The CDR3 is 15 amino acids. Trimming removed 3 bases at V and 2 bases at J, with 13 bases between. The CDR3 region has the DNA TGTGCCAGCTCACCCCCGGGTCAGGGGAACTATGGCTACACCTTC. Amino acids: CASSPPGQGNYGYTF.

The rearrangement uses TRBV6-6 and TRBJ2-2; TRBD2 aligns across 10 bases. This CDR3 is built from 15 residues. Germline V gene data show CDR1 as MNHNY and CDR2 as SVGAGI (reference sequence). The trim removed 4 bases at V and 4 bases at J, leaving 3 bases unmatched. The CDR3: CASSFSGGSTGELFF. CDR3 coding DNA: TGTGCCAGCAGTTTTAGCGGGGGGTCCACCGGGGAGCTGTTTTTT.

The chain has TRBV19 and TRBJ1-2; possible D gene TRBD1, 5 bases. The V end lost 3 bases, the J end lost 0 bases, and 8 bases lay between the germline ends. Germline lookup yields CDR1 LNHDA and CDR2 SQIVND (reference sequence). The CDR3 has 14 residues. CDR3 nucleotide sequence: TGTGCCAGTAGTATGGTGGGGCCTAACTATGGCTACACCTTC. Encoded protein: CASSMVGPNYGYTF.

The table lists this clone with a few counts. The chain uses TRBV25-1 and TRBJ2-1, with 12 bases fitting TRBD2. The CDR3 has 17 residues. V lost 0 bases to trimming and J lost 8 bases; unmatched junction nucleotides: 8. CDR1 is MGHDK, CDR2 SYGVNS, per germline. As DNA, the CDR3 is TGTGCCAGCAGTGAATATGCCCTAGCGGGAGGGCCCCATGAGCAGTTCTTC. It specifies CASSEYALAGGPHEQFF.

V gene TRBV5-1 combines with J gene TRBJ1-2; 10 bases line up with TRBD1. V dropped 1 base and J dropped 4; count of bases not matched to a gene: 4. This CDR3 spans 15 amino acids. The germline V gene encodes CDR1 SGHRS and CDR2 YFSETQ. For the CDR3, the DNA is TGCGCCAGCAGCTTGATAGGGGACAGGGGCTATGGCTACACCTTC. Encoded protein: CASSLIGDRGYGYTF.

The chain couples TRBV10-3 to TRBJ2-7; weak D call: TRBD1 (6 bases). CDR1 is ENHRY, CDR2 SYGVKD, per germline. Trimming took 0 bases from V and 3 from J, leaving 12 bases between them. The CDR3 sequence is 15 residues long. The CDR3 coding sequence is TGTGCCATCAGTGAGTCGAGTAGCAGGGGCTACGAGCAGTACTTC. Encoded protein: CAISESSSRGYEQYF.

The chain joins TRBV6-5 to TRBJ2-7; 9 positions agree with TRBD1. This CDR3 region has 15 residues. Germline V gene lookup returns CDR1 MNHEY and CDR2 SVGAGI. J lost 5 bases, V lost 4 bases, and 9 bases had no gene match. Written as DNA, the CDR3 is TGTGCCAGCAGTTTATCGGGACAGGGTAACAACGAGCAGTACTTC. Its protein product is CASSLSGQGNNEQYF.

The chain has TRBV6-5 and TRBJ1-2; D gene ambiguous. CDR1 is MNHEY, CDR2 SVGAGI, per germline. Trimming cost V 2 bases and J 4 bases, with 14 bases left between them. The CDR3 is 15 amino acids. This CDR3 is CASSYLPSGIYGYTF. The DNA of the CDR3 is TGTGCCAGCAGTTACCTCCCCTCCGGGATCTATGGCTACACCTTC.

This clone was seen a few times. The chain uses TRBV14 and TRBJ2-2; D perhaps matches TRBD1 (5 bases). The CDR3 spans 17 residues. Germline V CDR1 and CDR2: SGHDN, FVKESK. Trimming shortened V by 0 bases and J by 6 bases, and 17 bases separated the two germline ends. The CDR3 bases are TGTGCCAGCAGCCAAGATTTAGAGACAGACCCCCCCGGGGAGCTGTTTTTT. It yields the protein CASSQDLETDPPGELFF.

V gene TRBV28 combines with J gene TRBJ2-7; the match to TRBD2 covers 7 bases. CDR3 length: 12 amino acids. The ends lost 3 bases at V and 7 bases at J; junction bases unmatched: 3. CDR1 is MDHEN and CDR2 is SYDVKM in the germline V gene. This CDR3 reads CASSFTGREQYF. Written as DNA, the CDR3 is TGTGCCAGCAGTTTCACCGGGAGGGAGCAGTACTTC.

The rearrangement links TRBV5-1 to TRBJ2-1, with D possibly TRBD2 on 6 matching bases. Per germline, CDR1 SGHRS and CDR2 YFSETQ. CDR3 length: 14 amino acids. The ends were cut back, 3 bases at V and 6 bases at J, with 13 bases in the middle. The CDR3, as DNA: TGCGCCAGCAGCTCGATGCTAGCGTCCAATGAGCAGTTCTTC. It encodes CASSSMLASNEQFF.

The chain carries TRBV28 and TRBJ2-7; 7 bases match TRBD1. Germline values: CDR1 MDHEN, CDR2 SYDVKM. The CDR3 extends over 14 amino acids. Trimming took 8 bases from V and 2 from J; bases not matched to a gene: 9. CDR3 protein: CASLPGQPPYEQYF. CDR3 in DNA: TGTGCCAGCTTGCCGGGACAGCCACCCTACGAGCAGTACTTC.

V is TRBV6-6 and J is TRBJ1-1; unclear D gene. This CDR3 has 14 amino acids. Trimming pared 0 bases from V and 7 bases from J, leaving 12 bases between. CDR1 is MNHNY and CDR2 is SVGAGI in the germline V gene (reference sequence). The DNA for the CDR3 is TGTGCCAGCAGTTACTCCGGGGAACAGAATGAAGCTTTCTTT. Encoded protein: CASSYSGEQNEAFF.

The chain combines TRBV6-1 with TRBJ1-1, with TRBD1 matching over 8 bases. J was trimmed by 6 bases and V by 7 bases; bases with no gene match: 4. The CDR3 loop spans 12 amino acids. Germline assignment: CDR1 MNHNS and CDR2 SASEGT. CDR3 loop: CASTMTGAEAFF. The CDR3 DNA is TGTGCCAGCACCATGACAGGGGCTGAAGCTTTCTTT.

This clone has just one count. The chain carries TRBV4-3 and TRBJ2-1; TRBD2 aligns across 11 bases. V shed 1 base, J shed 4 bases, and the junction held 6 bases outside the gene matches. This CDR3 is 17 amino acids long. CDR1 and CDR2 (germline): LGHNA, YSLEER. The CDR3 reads CASSQALAGGLYNEQFF. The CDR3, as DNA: TGCGCCAGCAGCCAAGCCTTAGCGGGGGGGCTTTACAATGAGCAGTTCTTC.

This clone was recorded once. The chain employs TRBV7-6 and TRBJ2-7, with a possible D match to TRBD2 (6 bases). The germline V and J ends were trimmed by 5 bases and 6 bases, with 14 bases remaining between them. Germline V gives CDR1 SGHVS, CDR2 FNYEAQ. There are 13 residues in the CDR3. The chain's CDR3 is CASSPRRGGEQYF. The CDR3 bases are TGTGCCAGCAGCCCCCGGAGGGGTGGCGAGCAGTACTTC.

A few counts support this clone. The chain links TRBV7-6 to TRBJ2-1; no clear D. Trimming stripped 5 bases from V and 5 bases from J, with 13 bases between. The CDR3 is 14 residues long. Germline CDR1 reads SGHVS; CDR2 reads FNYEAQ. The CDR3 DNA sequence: TGTGCCAGCAGCCCAACCGAGAGCCACAATGAGCAGTTCTTC. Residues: CASSPTESHNEQFF. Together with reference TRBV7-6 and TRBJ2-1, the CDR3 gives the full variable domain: GAGVSQSPRYKVTKRGQDVALRCDPISGHVSLYWYRQALGQGPEFLTYFNYEAQQDKSGLPNDRFSAERPEGSISTLTIQRTEQRDSAMYRCASSPTESHNEQFFGPGTRLTVL.

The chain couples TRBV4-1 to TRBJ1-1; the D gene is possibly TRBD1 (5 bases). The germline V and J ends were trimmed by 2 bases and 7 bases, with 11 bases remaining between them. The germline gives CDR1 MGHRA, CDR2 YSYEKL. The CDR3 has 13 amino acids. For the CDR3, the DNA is TGCGCCAGCAGCCAAAGGCCGGGACTTGAAGCTTTCTTT. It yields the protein CASSQRPGLEAFF.

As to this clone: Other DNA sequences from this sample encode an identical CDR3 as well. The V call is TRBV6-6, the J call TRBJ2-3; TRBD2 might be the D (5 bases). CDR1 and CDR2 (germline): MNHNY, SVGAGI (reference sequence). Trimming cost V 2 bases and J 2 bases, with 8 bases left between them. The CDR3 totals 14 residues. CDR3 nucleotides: TGTGCCAGCAGTTACAGCGGCCTCACAGATACGCAGTATTTT. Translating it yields CASSYSGLTDTQYF.

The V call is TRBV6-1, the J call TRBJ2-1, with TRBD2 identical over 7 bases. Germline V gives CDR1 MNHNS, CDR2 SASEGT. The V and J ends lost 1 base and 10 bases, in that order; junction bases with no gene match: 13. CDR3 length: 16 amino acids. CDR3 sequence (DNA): TGTGCCAGCAGTGAAGTTCCTGCGGGGGTTCCTGGGGAGCAGTTCTTC. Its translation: CASSEVPAGVPGEQFF.

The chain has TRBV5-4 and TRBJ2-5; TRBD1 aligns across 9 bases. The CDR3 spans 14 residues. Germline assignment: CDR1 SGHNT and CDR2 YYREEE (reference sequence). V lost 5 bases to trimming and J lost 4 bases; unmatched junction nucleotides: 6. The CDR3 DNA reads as TGTGCCAGCAGACCCGGGACAGGGACAGAGACCCAGTACTTC. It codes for CASRPGTGTETQYF.

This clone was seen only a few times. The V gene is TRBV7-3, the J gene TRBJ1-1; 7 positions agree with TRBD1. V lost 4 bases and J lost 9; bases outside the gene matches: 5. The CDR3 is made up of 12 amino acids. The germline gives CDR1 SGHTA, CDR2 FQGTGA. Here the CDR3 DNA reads TGTGCCAGCAGCTCAAGACAGGGTAAAGCTTTCTTT. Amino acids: CASSSRQGKAFF.